This paragraph reports one TCR beta chain. The sample contains more than one DNA sequence encoding this CDR3. In the study's own analysis: How many nucleated cells were present was estimated from reference gene primer amplification. Produced via immunoSEQ multiplex PCR; TCRdb's table is partial and in-frame only. D and trimming come from the DNA, and the V and J calls and clone size come from that table. The repertoire holds over 65,000 clones, with approximately 90% as singletons. This sample was taken from a study of blood T cell repertoires in COVID-19. On the study more broadly: Researchers got acute and convalescent COVID-19 samples from the United States, Italy and Spain. T cells, B-cell-depleted T cells, or PBMCs supplied cDNA or gDNA.

The CDR3 extends over 14 amino acids. The germline V gene encodes CDR1 SNHLY and CDR2 FYNNEI. After removal of 5 bases from V and 1 base from J, the junction contained 1 base not matched to a gene. Sequencing input: peripheral blood. J is TRBJ2-5 and V is TRBV2; 10 bases agree with TRBD1. The origin of this receptor is a man between 45 and 60 years old with active or convalescent COVID-19. The CDR3 protein is CASSRDRGQETQYF. CDR3 coding DNA: TGTGCCAGCAGTAGGGACAGGGGCCAAGAGACCCAGTACTTC.